The 15 T cell receptor beta chains presented below share a single source sample, sequenced in a study of early T cells in non-severe SARS-CoV-2 infection. MiXCR, applied by TCRdb to the 5' RACE reads, yields one record per CDR3 protein. Among about 64,000 distinct CDR3 sequences listed, 7% to 9.5% were seen once. The sequences come from whole blood, collected at baseline. The receptors were sampled from an adult who was a healthcare worker with PCR-confirmed SARS-CoV-2 infection or an uninfected control (not recorded which).

This clonotype was seen at least ten times. The chain has TRBV9 and TRBJ2-7, with D possibly being TRBD1 (6 bases). This CDR3 is built from 14 residues. CDR1 SGDLS and CDR2 YYNGEE come from the germline V gene. With 0 bases removed from V and 2 bases from J, the gap between germline ends came to 9 bases. The CDR3 DNA reads TGTGCCAGCAGCGTAGAACCAGGGGCCTACGAGCAGTACTTC. It codes for CASSVEPGAYEQYF.

This chain joins TRBV5-4 and TRBJ2-7; maybe TRBD1 (6 bases). CDR1 and CDR2 (germline): SGHNT, YYREEE (reference sequence). The CDR3 loop spans 15 amino acids. V was clipped by 4 bases and J by 3 bases, with 17 bases between them. CDR3 region: CASSPALGTHYEQYF. DNA of the CDR3: TGTGCCAGCAGCCCCGCTCTCGGGACACACTACGAGCAGTACTTC.

The V gene is TRBV18, the J gene TRBJ2-7, with 9 bases that match TRBD2. Trimming took 3 bases from V and 2 from J; bases not matched to a gene: 17. The CDR3 totals 19 residues. Germline V gives CDR1 KGHSH, CDR2 LQKENI. The CDR3 nucleotides are TGTGCCAGCTCACCCAACGCCCAATGGGTTAGCGGGAGTCCCTACGAGCAGTACTTC. This encodes CASSPNAQWVSGSPYEQYF.

This clonotype was counted only a few times. The chain joins TRBV3-1 to TRBJ2-1, with TRBD2 identical over 11 bases. The CDR3 runs to 17 residues. CDR1 is LGHDT, CDR2 YNNKEL, per germline (reference sequence). V was pared by 5 bases and J by 3 bases, with 9 bases of the junction left unmatched. The CDR3 region has the DNA TGTGCCAGCAGCTACGGGACAGGGACTAGCGGCTACAATGAGCAGTTCTTC. Protein product: CASSYGTGTSGYNEQFF.

This clonotype was seen ten or more times. The genes are TRBV12-3 or TRBV12-4 and TRBJ2-7; TRBD2 agrees at 11 bases. V gave up 6 bases and J gave up 2 bases; unmatched junction bases: 3. This CDR3 comprises 14 residues. The CDR3 loop is CASSRLAGPYEQYF. As DNA, the CDR3 is TGTGCCAGCAGCCGACTAGCGGGACCCTACGAGCAGTACTTC.

This clonotype has only a few counts. This rearrangement joins TRBV4-1 to TRBJ1-2; D uncertain. Germline-derived CDR1 and CDR2 are MGHRA and YSYEKL. Trimming removed 0 bases from V and 3 bases from J, with 5 bases in between. This CDR3 has 13 residues. CDR3: CASSQDSDYGYTF. The CDR3 DNA follows: TGCGCCAGCAGCCAAGACAGCGACTATGGCTACACCTTC.

The chain couples TRBV12-5 to TRBJ2-2; D is unclear. CDR3 length: 15 amino acids. Germline CDR1 reads LGHNT; CDR2 reads FRNRAP. Trimming took off 3 bases at V and 1 base at J, with 9 bases between the two ends. CDR3 nucleotides: TGTGCTAGTGGTTTAAGCCTAGGGAACACCGGGGAGCTGTTTTTT. Translated, it gives CASGLSLGNTGELFF.

This clonotype has a handful of counts. The CDR3 spells CASSLTLTSGGSTDTQYF. The CDR3 coding sequence is TGTGCCAGCAGCTTAACGCTGACTAGCGGAGGATCCACAGATACGCAGTATTTT. The chain uses TRBV7-3 and TRBJ2-3, with 9 positions matching TRBD2. The CDR3 consists of 18 residues. V was clipped by 0 bases and J by 2 bases; unmatched bases: 9. The V gene's germline CDR1 is SGHTA and CDR2 FQGTGA.

This clonotype was detected a few times. J is TRBJ2-5 and V is TRBV27; the match to TRBD2 covers 10 bases. Unmatched junction bases numbered 4, after V lost 4 bases and J lost 5 bases. Germline CDR1 reads MNHEY; CDR2 reads SMNVEV (reference sequence). The CDR3 runs 14 residues. This CDR3 is CASSSIAGGETQYF. The CDR3 nucleotides read TGTGCCAGCAGTTCAATAGCGGGAGGTGAGACCCAGTACTTC.

This clonotype was recorded at least ten times. The chain uses TRBV12-3 or TRBV12-4 and TRBJ1-3, with a possible D match to TRBD1 (5 bases). V was clipped by 3 bases and J by 0 bases, with 9 bases between them. The CDR3 totals 15 residues. The DNA for the CDR3 is TGTGCCAGCAGTTTCGGGGGGTCCTCTGGAAACACCATATATTTT. As protein: CASSFGGSSGNTIYF.

In this sample, this clonotype turned up many times. The J gene is TRBJ2-7, the V gene TRBV7-2, with 7 bases fitting TRBD2. This CDR3 has 16 residues. V dropped 2 bases and J dropped 7; count of bases not matched to a gene: 14. Germline CDR1 reads SGHTA; CDR2 reads FQGNSA. The CDR3 loop reads CASSLSAGLTLFEQYF. The DNA for the CDR3 is TGTGCCAGCAGCTTAAGCGCGGGACTAACCCTCTTTGAGCAGTACTTC.

This clonotype was observed many times. V and J are TRBV5-1 and TRBJ1-1; the D is unclear. V was cut by 3 bases and J by 4 bases, with 13 bases left in between. Germline loops: CDR1 SGHRS, CDR2 YFSETQ. The CDR3 length is 14 residues. CDR3 coding DNA: TGCGCCAGCAGCTCCCTTGGGTTAGGCACTGAAGCTTTCTTT. Translation gives CASSSLGLGTEAFF.

The chain carries TRBV5-6 and TRBJ2-2; D not resolved. The CDR3 is 17 amino acids. Germline V gene lookup returns CDR1 SGHDT and CDR2 YYEEEE. V was clipped by 1 base and J by 0 bases, with 13 bases between them. CDR3 sequence (DNA): TGTGCCAGCAGCTTGCGCGACCCGTTCGCGAACACCGGGGAGCTGTTTTTT. This encodes CASSLRDPFANTGELFF.

This clonotype was observed a few times. The chain uses TRBV7-6 and TRBJ2-3, with D maybe TRBD2 (6 bases). Germline V gene data show CDR1 as SGHVS and CDR2 as FNYEAQ. This CDR3 spans 12 amino acids. V was clipped by 5 bases and J by 6 bases, with 9 bases between them. CDR3 amino acids: CASSPRDDTQYF. DNA of the CDR3: TGTGCCAGCAGCCCGCGGGATGATACGCAGTATTTT. Drawing the rest from reference TRBV7-6 and TRBJ2-3, the complete variable domain is GAGVSQSPRYKVTKRGQDVALRCDPISGHVSLYWYRQALGQGPEFLTYFNYEAQQDKSGLPNDRFSAERPEGSISTLTIQRTEQRDSAMYRCASSPRDDTQYFGPGTRLTVL.

V usage is TRBV5-1 and J usage is TRBJ2-7; D uncertain. V shed 0 bases and J shed 2 bases, with 3 bases lying between them. The CDR3 has 12 residues. The V gene's germline CDR1 is SGHRS and CDR2 YFSETQ. The CDR3 DNA is TGCGCCAGCAGCTTGGGGGCCTACGAGCAGTACTTC. Residues: CASSLGAYEQYF.